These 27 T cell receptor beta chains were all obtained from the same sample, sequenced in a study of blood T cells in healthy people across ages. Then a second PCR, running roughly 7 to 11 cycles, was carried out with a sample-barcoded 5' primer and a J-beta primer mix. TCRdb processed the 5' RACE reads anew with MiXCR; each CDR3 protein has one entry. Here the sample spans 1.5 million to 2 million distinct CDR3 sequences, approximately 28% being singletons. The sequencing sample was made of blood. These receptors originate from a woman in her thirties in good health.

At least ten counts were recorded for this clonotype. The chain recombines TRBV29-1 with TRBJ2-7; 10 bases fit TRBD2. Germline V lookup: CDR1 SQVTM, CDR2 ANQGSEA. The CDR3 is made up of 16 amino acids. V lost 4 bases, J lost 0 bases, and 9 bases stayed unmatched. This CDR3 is CSVGGLAGALSYEQYF. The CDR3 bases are TGCAGCGTTGGCGGTCTAGCGGGAGCCCTCTCCTACGAGCAGTACTTC.

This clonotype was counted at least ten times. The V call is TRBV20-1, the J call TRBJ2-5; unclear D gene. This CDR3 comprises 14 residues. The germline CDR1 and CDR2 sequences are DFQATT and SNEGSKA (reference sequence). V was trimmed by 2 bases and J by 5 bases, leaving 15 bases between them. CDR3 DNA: TGCAGTGCTAGACTACTCTGGGGTTCGGAGACCCAGTACTTC. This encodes CSARLLWGSETQYF.

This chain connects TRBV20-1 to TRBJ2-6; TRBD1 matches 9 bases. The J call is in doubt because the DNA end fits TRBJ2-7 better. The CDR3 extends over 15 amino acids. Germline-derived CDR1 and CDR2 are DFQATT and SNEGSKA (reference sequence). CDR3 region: CSATHEWTGVFEQYF. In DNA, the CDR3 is TGCAGTGCTACACACGAATGGACAGGGGTCTTCGAGCAGTACTTC.

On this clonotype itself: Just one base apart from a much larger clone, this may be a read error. Written as DNA, the CDR3 is TGTGCCATCGGGGATAACTACGGGCAGTACTTC. Translation gives CAIGDNYGQYF. The V call is TRBV10-3, the J call TRBJ2-7; the D is unclear. The CDR3 totals 11 residues. The germline V gene encodes CDR1 ENHRY and CDR2 SYGVKD.

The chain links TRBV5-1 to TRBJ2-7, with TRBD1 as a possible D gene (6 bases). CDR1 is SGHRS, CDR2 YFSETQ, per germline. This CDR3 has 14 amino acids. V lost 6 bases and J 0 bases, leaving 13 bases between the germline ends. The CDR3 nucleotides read TGCGCCAGCACAGAACAGGGAAGCTCCTACGAGCAGTACTTC. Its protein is CASTEQGSSYEQYF. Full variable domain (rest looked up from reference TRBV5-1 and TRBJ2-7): KAGVTQTPRYLIKTRGQQVTLSCSPISGHRSVSWYQQTPGQGLQFLFEYFSETQRNKGNFPGRFSGRQFSNSRSEMNVSTLELGDSALYLCASTEQGSSYEQYFGPGTRLTVT.

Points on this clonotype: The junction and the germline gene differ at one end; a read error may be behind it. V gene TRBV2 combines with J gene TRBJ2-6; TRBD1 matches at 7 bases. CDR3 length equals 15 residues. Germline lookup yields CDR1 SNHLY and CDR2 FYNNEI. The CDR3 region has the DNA TGTGCCAGCGGCAGGGACAGCTCTGGGACCAACGTCCTGACTTTC. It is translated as CASGRDSSGTNVLTF.

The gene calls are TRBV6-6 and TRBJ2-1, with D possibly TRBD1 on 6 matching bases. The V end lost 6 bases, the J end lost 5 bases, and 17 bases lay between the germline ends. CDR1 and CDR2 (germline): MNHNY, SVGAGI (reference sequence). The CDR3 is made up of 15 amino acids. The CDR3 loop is CASSYQTGSDNEQFF. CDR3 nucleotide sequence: TGTGCCAGCAGCTATCAAACAGGGTCTGACAATGAGCAGTTCTTC.

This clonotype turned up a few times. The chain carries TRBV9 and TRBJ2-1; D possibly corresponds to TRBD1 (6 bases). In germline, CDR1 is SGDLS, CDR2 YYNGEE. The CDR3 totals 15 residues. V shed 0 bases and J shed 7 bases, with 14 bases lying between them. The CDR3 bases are TGTGCCAGCAGCGTAGGGACAGACCTAGGGAATGAGCAGTTCTTC. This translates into CASSVGTDLGNEQFF.

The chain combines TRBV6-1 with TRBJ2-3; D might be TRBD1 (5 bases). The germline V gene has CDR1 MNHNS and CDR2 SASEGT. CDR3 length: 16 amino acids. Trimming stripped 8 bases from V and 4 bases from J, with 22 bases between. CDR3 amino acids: CASPHPQGAGADTQYF. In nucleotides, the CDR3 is TGTGCCAGCCCCCACCCCCAGGGCGCCGGCGCAGATACGCAGTATTTT.

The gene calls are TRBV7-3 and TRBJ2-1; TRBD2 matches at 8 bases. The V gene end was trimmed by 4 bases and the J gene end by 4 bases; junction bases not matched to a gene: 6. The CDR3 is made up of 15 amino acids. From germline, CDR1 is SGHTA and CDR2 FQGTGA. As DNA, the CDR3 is TGTGCCAGCAGCTCTGGACTAGCCACATACAATGAGCAGTTCTTC. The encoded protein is CASSSGLATYNEQFF.

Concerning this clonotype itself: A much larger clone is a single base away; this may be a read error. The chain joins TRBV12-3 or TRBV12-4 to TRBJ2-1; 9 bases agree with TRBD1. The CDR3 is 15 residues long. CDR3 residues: CASSLDRGRTNERFF. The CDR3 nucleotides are TGTGCCAGCAGCCTGGACAGGGGACGCACCAATGAGCGGTTCTTC.

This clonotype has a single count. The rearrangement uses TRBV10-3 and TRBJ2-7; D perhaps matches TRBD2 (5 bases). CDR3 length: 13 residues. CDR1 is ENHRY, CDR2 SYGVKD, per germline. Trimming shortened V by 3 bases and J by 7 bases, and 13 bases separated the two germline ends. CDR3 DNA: TGTGCCATCAGTGACACGGGATACAATGAGCAGTACTTC. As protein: CAISDTGYNEQYF.

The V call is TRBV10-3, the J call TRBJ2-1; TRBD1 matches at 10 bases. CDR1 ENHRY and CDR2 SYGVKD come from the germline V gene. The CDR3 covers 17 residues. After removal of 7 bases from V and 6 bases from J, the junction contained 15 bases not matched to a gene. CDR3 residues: CAINGGTGTGVVNEQFF. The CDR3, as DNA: TGTGCCATCAACGGGGGGACCGGGACAGGGGTGGTCAATGAGCAGTTCTTC.

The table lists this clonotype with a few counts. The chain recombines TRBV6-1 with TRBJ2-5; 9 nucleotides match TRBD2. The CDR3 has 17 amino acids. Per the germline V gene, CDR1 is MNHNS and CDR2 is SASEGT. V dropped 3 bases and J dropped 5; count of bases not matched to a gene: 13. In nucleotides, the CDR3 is TGTGCCAGCAGTGAGCCGCTTATAGCGGGAGTACGGGAGACCCAGTACTTC. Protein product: CASSEPLIAGVRETQYF.

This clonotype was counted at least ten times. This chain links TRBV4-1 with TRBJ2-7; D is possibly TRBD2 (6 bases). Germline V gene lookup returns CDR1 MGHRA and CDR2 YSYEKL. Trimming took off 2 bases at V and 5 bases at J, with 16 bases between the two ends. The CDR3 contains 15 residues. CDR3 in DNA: TGCGCCAGCAGCCAATCGGGGGTCGGGCCCCACGAGCAGTACTTC. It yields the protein CASSQSGVGPHEQYF.

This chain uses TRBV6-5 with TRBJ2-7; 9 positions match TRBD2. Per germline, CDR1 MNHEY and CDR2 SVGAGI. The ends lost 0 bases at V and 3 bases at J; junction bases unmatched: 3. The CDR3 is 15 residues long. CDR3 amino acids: CASSYSISGSYEQYF. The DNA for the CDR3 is TGTGCCAGCAGTTACTCAATTAGCGGGAGCTACGAGCAGTACTTC.

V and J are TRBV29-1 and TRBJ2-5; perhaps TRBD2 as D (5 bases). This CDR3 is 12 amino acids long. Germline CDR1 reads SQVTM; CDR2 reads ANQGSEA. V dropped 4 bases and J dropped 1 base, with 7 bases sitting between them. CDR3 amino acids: CSVGLSQETQYF. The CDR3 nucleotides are TGCAGCGTTGGACTATCCCAAGAGACCCAGTACTTC. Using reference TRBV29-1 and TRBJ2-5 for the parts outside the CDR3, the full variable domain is SAVISQKPSRDICQRGTSLTIQCQVDSQVTMMFWYRQQPGQSLTLIATANQGSEATYESGFVIDKFPISRPNLTFSTLTVSNMSPEDSSIYLCSVGLSQETQYFGPGTRLLVL.

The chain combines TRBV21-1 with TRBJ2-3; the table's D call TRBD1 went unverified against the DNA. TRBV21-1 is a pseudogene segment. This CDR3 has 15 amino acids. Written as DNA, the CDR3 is TGTGCCAGCAGCCTTGACAGCCAGGTAGGATCCACGCAGTATTTT. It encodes CASSLDSQVGSTQYF.

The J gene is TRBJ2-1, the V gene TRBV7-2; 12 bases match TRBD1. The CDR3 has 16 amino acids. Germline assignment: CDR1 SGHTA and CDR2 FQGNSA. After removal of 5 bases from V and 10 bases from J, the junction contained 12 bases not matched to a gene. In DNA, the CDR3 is TGTGCCAGCAGCGTGGGACAGGGGGCTTCATTACTCGAGCAGTTCTTC. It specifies CASSVGQGASLLEQFF.

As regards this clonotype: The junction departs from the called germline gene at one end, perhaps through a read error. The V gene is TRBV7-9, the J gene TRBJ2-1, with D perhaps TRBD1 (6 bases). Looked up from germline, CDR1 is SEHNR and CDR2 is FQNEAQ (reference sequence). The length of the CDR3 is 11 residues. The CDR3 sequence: CTSSHGTEQFF. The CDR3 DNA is TGTACCAGCAGCCATGGGACAGAGCAGTTCTTC.

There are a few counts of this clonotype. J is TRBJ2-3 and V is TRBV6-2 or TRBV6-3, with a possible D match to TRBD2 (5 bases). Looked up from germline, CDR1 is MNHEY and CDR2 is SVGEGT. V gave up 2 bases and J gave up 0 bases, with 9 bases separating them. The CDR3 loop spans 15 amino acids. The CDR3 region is CASSYPTGSTDTQYF. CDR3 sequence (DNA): TGTGCCAGCAGTTACCCGACGGGGAGCACAGATACGCAGTATTTT.

CDR3 bases: TGTGCCAGCAGCCAGACCGGGACTAAAAACGAGCAGTACTTC. Amino acid sequence: CASSQTGTKNEQYF. V is TRBV3-1 and J is TRBJ2-7; 7 nucleotides align to TRBD2. The V and J ends lost 3 bases and 5 bases, in that order; junction bases with no gene match: 7. The CDR3 contains 14 residues. Germline CDR1 and CDR2: LGHDT and YNNKEL (reference sequence).

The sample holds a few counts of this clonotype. CDR3 protein: CASSVGDRPNQPQHF. CDR3 DNA sequence: TGTGCCAGCAGCGTCGGGGACAGACCCAATCAGCCCCAGCATTTT. The rearrangement uses TRBV9 and TRBJ1-5; 7 bases match TRBD1. CDR1 SGDLS and CDR2 YYNGEE come from the germline V gene. Trimming at V came to 2 bases and at J to 3 bases, leaving 5 bases not matched to a gene. The CDR3 sequence is 15 residues long.

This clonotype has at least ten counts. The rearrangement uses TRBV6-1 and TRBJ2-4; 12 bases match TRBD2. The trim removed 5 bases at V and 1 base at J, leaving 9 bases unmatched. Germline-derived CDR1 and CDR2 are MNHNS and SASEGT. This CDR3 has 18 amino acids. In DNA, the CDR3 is TGTGCCAGCAGTCCGGGACTAGCGGGCGAGGGGGCCAAAAACATTCAGTACTTC. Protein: CASSPGLAGEGAKNIQYF.

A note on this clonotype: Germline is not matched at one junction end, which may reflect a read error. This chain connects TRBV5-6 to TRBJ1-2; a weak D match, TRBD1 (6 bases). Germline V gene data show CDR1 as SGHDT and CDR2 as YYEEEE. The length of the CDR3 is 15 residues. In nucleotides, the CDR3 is TGTGCCAACAGCCGCAGACAGGCAGAGACCTATGGCTACACCTTC. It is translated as CANSRRQAETYGYTF.

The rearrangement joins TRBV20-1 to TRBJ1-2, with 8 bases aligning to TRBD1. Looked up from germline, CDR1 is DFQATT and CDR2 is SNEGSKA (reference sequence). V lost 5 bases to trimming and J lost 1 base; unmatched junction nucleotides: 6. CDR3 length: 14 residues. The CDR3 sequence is CSALPTGVNYGYTF. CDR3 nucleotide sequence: TGCAGTGCTCTCCCGACAGGGGTTAACTATGGCTACACCTTC.

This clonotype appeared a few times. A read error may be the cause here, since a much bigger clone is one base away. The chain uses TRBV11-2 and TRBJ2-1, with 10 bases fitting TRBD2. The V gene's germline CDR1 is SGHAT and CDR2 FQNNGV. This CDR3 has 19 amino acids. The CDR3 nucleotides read TGTACCAGCAGCTCAGGAGGAGCGGGGGGGCTTCCTTTCTACAATGAGCAGTTCTTC. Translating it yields CTSSSGGAGGLPFYNEQFF.